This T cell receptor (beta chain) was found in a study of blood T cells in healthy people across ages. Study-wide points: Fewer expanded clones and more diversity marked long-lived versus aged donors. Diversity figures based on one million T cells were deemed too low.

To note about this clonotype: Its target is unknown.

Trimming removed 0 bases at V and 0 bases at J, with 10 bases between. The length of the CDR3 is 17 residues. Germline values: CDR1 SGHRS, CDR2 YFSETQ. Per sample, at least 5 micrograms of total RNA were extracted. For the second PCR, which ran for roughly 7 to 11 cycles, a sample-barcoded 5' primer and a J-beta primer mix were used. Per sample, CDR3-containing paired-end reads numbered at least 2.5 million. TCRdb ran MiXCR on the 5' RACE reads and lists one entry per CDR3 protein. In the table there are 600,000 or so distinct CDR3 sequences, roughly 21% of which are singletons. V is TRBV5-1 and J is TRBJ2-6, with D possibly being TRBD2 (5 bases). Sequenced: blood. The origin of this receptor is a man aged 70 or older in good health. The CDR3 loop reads CASSLEHGSSGANVLTF. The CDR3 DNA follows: TGCGCCAGCAGCTTGGAGCATGGGAGCTCTGGGGCCAACGTCCTGACTTTC.